This T cell receptor beta chain was sequenced for a study of cytomegalovirus exposure and HLA in healthy donors. General study findings and limits: TCR beta V- and J-gene trimming, according to a later analysis, was linked to a missense DCLRE1C variant. When presence/absence was analysed, sequencing depth was taken to be roughly uniform across donors. Among TCR beta chains of equal frequency, HLA-associated ones were more clonally expanded in a later analysis. According to reports, the classifier identified cytomegalovirus status with high specificity and sensitivity.

The CDR3 length is 13 residues. J was trimmed by 7 bases and V by 4 bases; bases with no gene match: 5. Germline V gives CDR1 MDHEN, CDR2 SYDVKM. With 60 Vbeta and 13 Jbeta primers, the PCR was carried out. The table came from immunoSEQ multiplex PCR; TCRdb's copy has only in-frame clones and leaves some out. Among 150,000 to 200,000 clones, roughly 80% were seen once, and the ten largest hold 7% to 9.5%. Concerning this clone: Antigen unknown.

The receptor was isolated from a male donor in good health and CMV-seropositive. This chain joins TRBV28 and TRBJ1-1, with TRBD1 identical over 8 bases. Material: PBMCs. Written as DNA, the CDR3 is TGTGCCAGCAGTTCTGGACAGGGAGATGAAGCTTTCTTT. Translation gives CASSSGQGDEAFF.